These 5 T cell receptor beta chains were sequenced from one sample in a study of chemoradiotherapy in HPV16-positive cancers. Repertoires were generated with immunoSEQ multiplex PCR, while TCRdb's copy carries only in-frame clones and drops some. The data hold about 7,900 clones, with roughly 76% observed a single time. The sample was acquired from a patient who underwent chemoradiotherapy. The receptors were gathered from a human donor with HPV-associated anogenital cancer.

This clone came up a few times. V gene TRBV29-1 combines with J gene TRBJ2-1, with TRBD2 matching 11 bases. V was pared by 5 bases and J by 5 bases, with 23 bases of the junction left unmatched. The germline CDR1 and CDR2 sequences are SQVTM and ANQGSEA. This CDR3 is 20 amino acids long. The CDR3 nucleotides are TGCAGCGTTACTACTATCGGACTAGCGGGTTTCGGGCCAGGAAACAATGAGCAGTTCTTC. Its translation is CSVTTIGLAGFGPGNNEQFF.

The CDR3 bases are TGTGCCAGTAGTATATCATTAGGAGATACGCAGTATTTT. Translating gives CASSISLGDTQYF. The chain joins TRBV19 to TRBJ2-3; D is undetermined. V was clipped by 2 bases and J by 5 bases, with 8 bases between them. Germline CDR1 LNHDA, CDR2 SQIVND (reference sequence). CDR3 size: 13 residues. The full variable domain, in which reference TRBV19 and TRBJ2-3 provide the parts outside the CDR3, is DGGITQSPKYLFRKEGQNVTLSCEQNLNHDAMYWYRQDPGQGLRLIYYSQIVNDFQKGDIAEGYSVSREKKESFPLTVTSAQKNPTAFYLCASSISLGDTQYFGPGTRLTVL.

The rearrangement uses TRBV2 and TRBJ1-1; no clear D gene. The V and J ends lost 0 bases and 6 bases respectively, with 11 bases between them. CDR3 length: 14 amino acids. CDR1 and CDR2 (germline): SNHLY, FYNNEI. CDR3 DNA sequence: TGTGCCAGCAGTGAAGCGGTGCGAATGGCTGAAGCTTTCTTT. Its translation: CASSEAVRMAEAFF.

This chain uses TRBV28 with TRBJ1-1; a possible D gene is TRBD1 (5 bases). Deletions cut 6 bases from V and 5 bases from J, with 19 bases between. The germline gives CDR1 MDHEN, CDR2 SYDVKM. This CDR3 has 15 residues. The CDR3 nucleotides read TGTGCCAGCAGCTCTTGGGAGTGGGGGGGGACTGAAGCTTTCTTT. Translation gives CASSSWEWGGTEAFF.

The J gene is TRBJ2-3, the V gene TRBV21-1; no check of the table's D call, TRBD1, against the DNA was made. TRBV21-1 is listed as a pseudogene. This CDR3 region has 16 residues. The CDR3 DNA sequence: TGTGCCAGCAGCCCAAATTCTTGGACAGTCACAGATACGCAGTATTTT. Translation: CASSPNSWTVTDTQYF.